This T cell receptor (beta chain) was profiled in a study of T cells in localized non-small cell lung cancer. General study points: A median of approximately 50 clones ranked among the top 100 in tumor appeared in adjacent lung. Heterogeneity is still possible, as just one tumor region was sequenced. A raised T cell density in blood coincided with lengthier overall survival. Uninvolved adjacent lung, not tumor, had the highest T cell clonality.

Of note for this clone: The antigen is unknown. Other nucleotide sequences from this sample produce the same CDR3.

Germline CDR1 and CDR2: SGHDN and FVKESK. Germline trimming cut 6 bases from V and 4 bases from J; bases unmatched to any gene: 8. This CDR3 comprises 14 residues. Libraries were prepared by immunoSEQ multiplex PCR; TCRdb keeps only in-frame clonotypes and omits some of them. The sample carries approximately 35,000 clones, over 80% recorded once. Sequencing used PBMCs, obtained before any cancer treatment. The origin of this receptor is a man aged 40-75 years with stage II lung adenocarcinoma. J is TRBJ2-7 and V is TRBV14; 8 positions agree with TRBD1. The CDR3 reads CASSRQGLEYEQYF. For the CDR3, the DNA is TGTGCCAGCAGTCGACAGGGGCTCGAGTACGAGCAGTACTTC.